This T cell receptor beta chain was obtained from a study of T cells in Graves' hyperthyroidism and ophthalmopathy. Overall study findings and caveats: Most thyroid clonotypes expanded above 0.001 were also detected in blood.

Template material for amplifying TCR beta CDR3 regions consisted of RNA transcripts. A set of HTBI primers served as the primers for a first-round RT-PCR of the TCR CDR3. TCRdb reprocessed the multiplex PCR reads with MiXCR, giving one entry per CDR3 protein. The data contain just under 750,000 distinct CDR3 sequences, 35% of them singletons. Comments on this clonotype: Antigen unknown.

Those patients with uncontrolled infection, other autoimmune disease, pregnancy or lactation were excluded. The PBMCs had their origin in 10 ml of fresh peripheral blood. This TCR derives from a woman aged 40 to 55 with Graves' hyperthyroidism. The sample was blood.

CDR3 nucleotide sequence: TGTGCCAGTAGGTTCCTGACAGGGGCTGAAGCTTTCTTT. It specifies CASRFLTGAEAFF. The gene calls are TRBV19 and TRBJ1-1, with TRBD1 identical over 8 bases. This CDR3 spans 13 amino acids. V lost 6 bases, J lost 6 bases, and 6 bases stayed unmatched. Germline CDR1 LNHDA, CDR2 SQIVND (reference sequence).